This T cell receptor beta chain was documented in a study of T cell responses to AZD1222 COVID-19 vaccine. Study-level results: The study reported that nearly half of spike-specific TCRs target unmutated variant regions. The donor group comprised mostly white British people and more females; the analysis possibly underestimated clonal diversity. At 160-218 and 743-854, vaccine-associated CD4 TCRs were dominant, and they spanned spike.

To note about this clone: Its specificity is not known.

Produced via immunoSEQ multiplex PCR; TCRdb's table is partial and in-frame only. The data show 100,000 to 150,000 clones, around 89% seen once. This CDR3 spans 13 amino acids. Germline CDR1 is MNHEY and CDR2 is SMNVEV (reference sequence). The V and J ends lost 10 bases and 2 bases respectively, with 13 bases between them. The receptor was derived from an adult in good health. The sequences come from peripheral blood, collected on day 0 of AZD1222 vaccination. The chain links TRBV27 to TRBJ2-3; D may correspond to TRBD1 or TRBD2 (5 bases each). The CDR3: CATRRGVTDTQYF. In nucleotides, the CDR3 is TGTGCCACCAGACGGGGCGTCACAGATACGCAGTATTTT.